What follows are 7 T cell receptor beta chains derived from one specimen sequenced in a study of blood T cell repertoires in COVID-19. Clones were read by immunoSEQ multiplex PCR, and TCRdb kept only the in-frame ones, dropping some. The data hold about 160,000 clones, with 85% to 95% observed a single time. The sequenced sample was peripheral blood. The receptors were sampled from a woman aged 50 to 60 with acute or convalescent COVID-19.

This CDR3 reads CASSRWTGSYNEQFF. CDR3 DNA sequence: TGTGCCAGCAGCCGATGGACAGGGTCCTACAATGAGCAGTTCTTC. The chain carries TRBV7-3 and TRBJ2-1; TRBD1 matches at 8 bases. Trimming cost V 5 bases and J 1 base; bases outside gene matches: 4. Germline CDR1 is SGHTA and CDR2 is FQGTGA. The CDR3 has 15 residues.

This chain uses TRBV24-1 with TRBJ2-5; 8 nucleotides agree with TRBD1. This CDR3 comprises 16 residues. Trimming took 3 bases from V and 5 from J; bases not matched to a gene: 10. The V gene's germline CDR1 is KGHDR and CDR2 SFDVKD. This CDR3 is CATSDAGQGGAETQYF. The CDR3 bases are TGTGCCACCAGTGATGCTGGACAGGGCGGAGCGGAGACCCAGTACTTC.

The chain is built from TRBV7-2 and TRBJ2-7, with TRBD1 identical over 7 bases. J lost 2 bases, V lost 3 bases, and 4 bases had no gene match. CDR1 SGHTA and CDR2 FQGNSA come from the germline V gene. CDR3 length: 14 residues. Written as DNA, the CDR3 is TGTGCCAGCAGCTTCACAGGGGCCACCTACGAGCAGTACTTC. It codes for CASSFTGATYEQYF.

The rearrangement links TRBV7-8 to TRBJ2-1; 9 bases line up with TRBD1. The V segment lost 5 bases and the J segment 1 base; nucleotides outside the gene matches: 3. This CDR3 contains 15 residues. CDR1 SGHVS and CDR2 FQNEAQ come from the germline V gene. DNA for the CDR3: TGTGCCAGCAGCACAGGGGGCCTATCCTACAATGAGCAGTTCTTC. It is translated as CASSTGGLSYNEQFF.

This chain connects TRBV24-1 to TRBJ2-3; no definite D call. Germline V gene sequence: CDR1 KGHDR, CDR2 SFDVKD. The CDR3 totals 14 residues. V was cut by 4 bases and J by 6 bases, with 13 bases left in between. The CDR3 region has the DNA TGTGCCACCAGTGAAAACCGACTGGCGGATACGCAGTATTTT. The encoded protein is CATSENRLADTQYF.

The J gene is TRBJ1-3, the V gene TRBV7-2, with TRBD1 identical over 9 bases. The CDR3 runs to 16 residues. V trimming: 1 base; J trimming: 3 bases; junction bases outside the gene matches: 4. In germline, CDR1 is SGHTA, CDR2 FQGNSA. CDR3 coding DNA: TGTGCCAGCAGCTTAGTACAGGGGGCTGGTGGAAACACCATATATTTT. The encoded protein is CASSLVQGAGGNTIYF.

This chain uses TRBV29-1 with TRBJ2-3, with 8 positions matching TRBD2. V lost 4 bases to trimming and J lost 4 bases; unmatched junction nucleotides: 7. The germline CDR1 and CDR2 sequences are SQVTM and ANQGSEA. The CDR3 length is 14 residues. The CDR3 DNA is TGCAGCGTTGTCGCGGGGGGTGGGGCAGATACGCAGTATTTT. As protein: CSVVAGGGADTQYF.